This T cell receptor (beta chain) was captured in a study of technical replicates of blood from a handful of donors. The method was immunoSEQ multiplex PCR; TCRdb's version includes in-frame clones alone and lacks a portion of them. The sample lists over 50,000 clones; more than 95% were seen once. What was sequenced was T cells isolated from PBMCs. The sequence came from a human donor in good health.

CDR3 in amino acids: CASSLVAGGATTDTQYF. The CDR3 DNA reads TGCGCCAGCAGCTTGGTAGCGGGGGGAGCTACTACAGATACGCAGTATTTT. This rearrangement joins TRBV5-1 to TRBJ2-3, with 10 bases aligning to TRBD2. V trimming: 0 bases; J trimming: 3 bases; junction bases outside the gene matches: 7. CDR3 length: 17 residues. CDR1 is SGHRS, CDR2 YFSETQ, per germline. Together with reference TRBV5-1 and TRBJ2-3, the CDR3 gives the full variable domain: KAGVTQTPRYLIKTRGQQVTLSCSPISGHRSVSWYQQTPGQGLQFLFEYFSETQRNKGNFPGRFSGRQFSNSRSEMNVSTLELGDSALYLCASSLVAGGATTDTQYFGPGTRLTVL.